This TCR beta chain derives from a study of shared clonotypes between healthy human individuals. In the study overall: Donors consisted of two women and a few men between 18 and 49.

Authors' data handling: Junction-only sequences without quality scores came from ImmunoSEQ, so filtering differed. TCRdb's copy holds only in-frame clones and misses some; the assay was immunoSEQ multiplex PCR. The V and J calls and clone size are taken from that table; D and trimming were inferred from the DNA. Of millions of clones in the sample, approximately 94% were seen once. CD45RO-negative, CCR7-positively selected cells formed the naive CD8 fraction, excluding terminally differentiated effector memory CD45RA+ cells. Donors comprised healthy HIV-negative adults lacking recent acute infections or vaccinations. J gave up 5 bases and V 1 base, and 11 bases lay outside the gene matches. In germline, CDR1 is SQVTM, CDR2 ANQGSEA. The CDR3 consists of 15 residues.

Sequencing was performed on naive CD8+ T cells sorted from blood. This receptor was obtained from a man aged 18 to 29 in good health. The rearrangement joins TRBV29-1 to TRBJ2-7; the match to TRBD1 covers 7 bases. The DNA of the CDR3 is TGCAGCGTTGAAGTTGAGACAGGGCTTTCCCACGAGCAGTACTTC. It specifies CSVEVETGLSHEQYF.